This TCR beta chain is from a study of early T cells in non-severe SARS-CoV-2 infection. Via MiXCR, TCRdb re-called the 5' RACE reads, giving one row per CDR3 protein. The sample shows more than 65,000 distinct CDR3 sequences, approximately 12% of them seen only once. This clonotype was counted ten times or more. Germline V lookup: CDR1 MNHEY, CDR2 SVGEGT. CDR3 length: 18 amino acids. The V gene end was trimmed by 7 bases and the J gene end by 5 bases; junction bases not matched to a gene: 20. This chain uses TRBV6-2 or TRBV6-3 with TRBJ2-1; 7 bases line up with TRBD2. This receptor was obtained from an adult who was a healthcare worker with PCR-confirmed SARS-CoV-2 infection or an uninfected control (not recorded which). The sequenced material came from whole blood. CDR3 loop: CASKPGLFFVRSHNEQFF. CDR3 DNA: TGTGCCAGCAAACCGGGACTATTTTTTGTCCGTTCCCACAATGAGCAGTTCTTC.